The entry below describes one T cell receptor (beta chain). Its antigen is not identified. Profiling relied on immunoSEQ multiplex PCR, and the TCRdb table lists in-frame clones only, not all of them. Among tens of thousands of clones listed, around 82% were seen once. The CDR3 totals 16 residues. The V gene lost 5 bases and the J gene lost 3 bases, with 19 bases spanning the gap. Per germline, CDR1 MNHNY and CDR2 SVGAGI (reference sequence). The data originate from a study of a mutant IDH1 vaccine in newly diagnosed glioma. Study overall: Vaccination was launched 4-6 weeks after radiotherapy alone, or with temozolomide cycles. Before enrollment, the patients had been treated with radiotherapy alone, temozolomide alone, or both together. Most of them had received both.

Sample time point: week 47, end of study. All doses held 300 ug of mutant IDH1 20-mer peptide, with topical imiquimod. Diagnosis in the donors showed new WHO grade 3 or 4 astrocytomas that were IDH1-mutant and ATRX-lost. V is TRBV6-6 and J is TRBJ1-2, with D tentatively TRBD1 (5 bases). The source of this sequence is a man aged 18 to 30 with glioma. Some clones in this sample may be carry-over from other donors' samples. Specimen: PBMCs, collected from a glioma patient whose treatment included an IDH1 peptide vaccine. Here the CDR3 DNA reads TGTGCCAGCAGTAAGCCCAGGAACAGGAGTGACTATGGCTACACCTTC. Amino acid sequence: CASSKPRNRSDYGYTF.